This TCR beta chain was identified during a study of cytomegalovirus exposure and HLA in healthy donors. Details on this clone: The antigen remains undetermined.

Study-level points and caveats: Relative to equally common others, HLA-associated TCR beta chains showed greater clonal expansion in a later analysis.

The PCR employed 60 Vbeta primers together with 13 Jbeta primers. TCRdb's copy holds only in-frame clones and misses some; the assay was immunoSEQ multiplex PCR. The table lists 150,000 to 200,000 clones, about four fifths of them singletons. Germline V lookup: CDR1 SGHDT, CDR2 YYEEEE. This CDR3 region has 15 residues. V lost 4 bases to trimming and J lost 0 bases; unmatched junction nucleotides: 4. The sample was PBMCs. The sequence was collected from a woman aged 45-65 years in good health and CMV-seronegative. The chain uses TRBV5-6 and TRBJ2-1; 7 bases match TRBD1. In nucleotides, the CDR3 is TGTGCCAGCAGCCAAGGGGACAGCTCCTACAATGAGCAGTTCTTC. As protein: CASSQGDSSYNEQFF. The full variable domain, with the rest looked up from reference TRBV5-6 and TRBJ2-1, is DAGVTQSPTHLIKTRGQQVTLRCSPKSGHDTVSWYQQALGQGPQFIFQYYEEEERQRGNFPDRFSGHQFPNYSSELNVNALLLGDSALYLCASSQGDSSYNEQFFGPGTRLTVL.